Each of the 10 T cell receptor beta chains below was sequenced from the same sample in a study of cytomegalovirus exposure and HLA in healthy donors. Here immunoSEQ multiplex PCR was the method, and the copy in TCRdb shows in-frame clones only, minus some. The sample lists more than 250,000 clones; approximately 86% were seen once. Specimen: PBMCs. These receptor sequences come from a woman in her 30s in good health and CMV-seropositive.

The V call is TRBV11-3, the J call TRBJ2-1; TRBD2 aligns across 7 bases. This CDR3 comprises 16 residues. The V gene's germline CDR1 is SGHNT and CDR2 YENEEA. J lost 2 bases, V lost 2 bases, and 6 bases had no gene match. The CDR3 reads CASSLRGDPAYNEQFF. The CDR3 DNA reads TGTGCCAGCAGCTTACGGGGGGACCCAGCCTACAATGAGCAGTTCTTC.

This clone was detected once. The chain joins TRBV6-5 to TRBJ1-1; unclear D gene. Germline CDR1 and CDR2: MNHEY and SVGAGI. V lost 10 bases and J 1 base, leaving 13 bases between the germline ends. The CDR3 runs 13 residues. The CDR3 coding sequence is TGTGCCACTTCATGGGCGGCGAACACTGAAGCTTTCTTT. Translating gives CATSWAANTEAFF.

The J gene is TRBJ1-5, the V gene TRBV30; possibly TRBD1 for D (5 bases). The ends were cut back, 3 bases at V and 4 bases at J, with 13 bases in the middle. Germline lookup yields CDR1 GTSNPN and CDR2 SVGIG (reference sequence). The CDR3 is 14 amino acids. In DNA form, the CDR3 reads TGTGCCTGGAGGGTAAAGGGGATGAATCAGCCCCAGCATTTT. Amino acids: CAWRVKGMNQPQHF.

V and J are TRBV27 and TRBJ2-7; D unclear. Germline CDR1 MNHEY, CDR2 SMNVEV (reference sequence). The CDR3 extends over 13 amino acids. Trimming stripped 5 bases from V and 1 base from J, with 9 bases between. The CDR3 reads CASSRHRSYEQYF. The CDR3 nucleotides are TGTGCCAGCAGTCGACACAGATCCTACGAGCAGTACTTC.

The chain is built from TRBV28 and TRBJ2-7; D gene ambiguous. V lost 5 bases, J lost 2 bases, and 7 bases lay in between. Germline V gives CDR1 MDHEN, CDR2 SYDVKM. The CDR3 sequence is 12 residues long. The CDR3 DNA follows: TGTGCCAGCAGTACCCGCCCCTACGAGCAGTACTTC. It yields the protein CASSTRPYEQYF.

The chain joins TRBV28 to TRBJ1-5, with D possibly being TRBD1 (6 bases). Looked up from germline, CDR1 is MDHEN and CDR2 is SYDVKM. Between the trimmed V and J ends, which lost 10 bases and 9 bases, there was a span of 19 bases. This CDR3 is built from 13 residues. CDR3 DNA sequence: TGTGCCACCCTAGACAGGCTTACAGGGCCCCAGCATTTT. Protein: CATLDRLTGPQHF. The full variable domain, completed using reference TRBV28 and TRBJ1-5, is DVKVTQSSRYLVKRTGEKVFLECVQDMDHENMFWYRQDPGLGLRLIYFSYDVKMKEKGDIPEGYSVSREKKERFSLILESASTNQTSMYLCATLDRLTGPQHFGDGTRLSIL.

The rearrangement links TRBV4-2 to TRBJ2-1; 12 nucleotides agree with TRBD2. Germline CDR1 and CDR2: LGHNA and YNFKEQ. CDR3 length: 14 residues. The V and J ends lost 4 bases and 8 bases, in that order; junction bases with no gene match: 3. In DNA, the CDR3 is TGTGCCAGCAGCCGGACTAGCGGGACGGATGAGCAGTTCTTC. Translation gives CASSRTSGTDEQFF.

The chain couples TRBV30 to TRBJ2-3, with D tentatively TRBD1 or TRBD2 (6 bases each). Germline-derived CDR1 and CDR2 are GTSNPN and SVGIG (reference sequence). The V and J ends lost 2 bases and 6 bases respectively, with 15 bases between them. The CDR3 sequence is 14 residues long. CDR3 loop: CAWSRSGAFDTQYF. The DNA for the CDR3 is TGTGCCTGGAGTAGGTCGGGGGCGTTTGATACGCAGTATTTT.

The chain combines TRBV15 with TRBJ1-4; no reliable D call. Germline CDR1 is LNHNV and CDR2 is YYDKDF (reference sequence). The CDR3 covers 16 residues. Trimming stripped 5 bases from V and 5 bases from J, with 18 bases between. CDR3 loop: CATSDGRKVPNEKLFF. For the CDR3, the DNA is TGTGCCACCAGCGACGGCAGGAAAGTCCCCAATGAAAAACTGTTTTTT.

The chain carries TRBV5-5 and TRBJ2-2, with 12 nucleotides matching TRBD1. Germline-derived CDR1 and CDR2 are SGHKS and YYEKEE (reference sequence). Trimming took 4 bases from V and 4 from J; bases not matched to a gene: 8. The CDR3 sequence is 17 residues long. This CDR3 is CASSAIGTGGVTGELFF. CDR3 nucleotides: TGTGCCAGCAGCGCAATCGGGACAGGGGGCGTCACCGGGGAGCTGTTTTTT.